A single T cell receptor beta chain is shown here with its context. This record belongs to a study of blood T cell repertoires in COVID-19. The overall study: The study drew acute and convalescent COVID-19 samples from the United States, Italy and Spain. The analysed material was cDNA or gDNA that came from T cells, B-cell-depleted T cells, or PBMCs.

This CDR3 has 13 residues. Deletions cut 0 bases from V and 7 bases from J, with 9 bases between. Looked up from germline, CDR1 is MNHNY and CDR2 is SVGAGI (reference sequence). Under the authors' procedure: Amplifying reference gene primers gave estimates of nucleated cell counts. Clones were read by immunoSEQ multiplex PCR, and TCRdb kept only the in-frame ones, dropping some. Clonal size and the V and J genes are those of that table, whereas D and trimming came from the DNA. The table includes over 200,000 clones, 89% detected once. Source material: peripheral blood. J is TRBJ1-2 and V is TRBV6-6; D might be TRBD1 (5 bases). This TCR derives from a woman aged 40 to 50 with acute or convalescent COVID-19. The CDR3 is CASSYSREGGYTF. CDR3 nucleotide sequence: TGTGCCAGCAGTTACTCCAGGGAGGGTGGCTACACCTTC.